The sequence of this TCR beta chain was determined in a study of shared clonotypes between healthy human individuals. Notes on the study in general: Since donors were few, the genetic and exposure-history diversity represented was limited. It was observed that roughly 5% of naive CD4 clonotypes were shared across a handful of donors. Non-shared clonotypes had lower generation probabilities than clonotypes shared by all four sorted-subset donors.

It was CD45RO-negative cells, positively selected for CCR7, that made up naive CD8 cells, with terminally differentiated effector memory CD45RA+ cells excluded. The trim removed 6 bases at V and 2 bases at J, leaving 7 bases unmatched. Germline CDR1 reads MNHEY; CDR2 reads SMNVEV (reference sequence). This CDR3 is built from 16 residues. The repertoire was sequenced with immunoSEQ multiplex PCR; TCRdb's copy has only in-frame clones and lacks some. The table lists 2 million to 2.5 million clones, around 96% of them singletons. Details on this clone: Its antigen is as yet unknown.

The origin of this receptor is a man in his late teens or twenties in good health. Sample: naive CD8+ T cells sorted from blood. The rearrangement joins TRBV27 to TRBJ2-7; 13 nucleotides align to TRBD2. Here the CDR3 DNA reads TGTGCCAGCAGCCTTTTGACTAGCGGGGGGCCCTACGAGCAGTACTTC. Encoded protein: CASSLLTSGGPYEQYF.